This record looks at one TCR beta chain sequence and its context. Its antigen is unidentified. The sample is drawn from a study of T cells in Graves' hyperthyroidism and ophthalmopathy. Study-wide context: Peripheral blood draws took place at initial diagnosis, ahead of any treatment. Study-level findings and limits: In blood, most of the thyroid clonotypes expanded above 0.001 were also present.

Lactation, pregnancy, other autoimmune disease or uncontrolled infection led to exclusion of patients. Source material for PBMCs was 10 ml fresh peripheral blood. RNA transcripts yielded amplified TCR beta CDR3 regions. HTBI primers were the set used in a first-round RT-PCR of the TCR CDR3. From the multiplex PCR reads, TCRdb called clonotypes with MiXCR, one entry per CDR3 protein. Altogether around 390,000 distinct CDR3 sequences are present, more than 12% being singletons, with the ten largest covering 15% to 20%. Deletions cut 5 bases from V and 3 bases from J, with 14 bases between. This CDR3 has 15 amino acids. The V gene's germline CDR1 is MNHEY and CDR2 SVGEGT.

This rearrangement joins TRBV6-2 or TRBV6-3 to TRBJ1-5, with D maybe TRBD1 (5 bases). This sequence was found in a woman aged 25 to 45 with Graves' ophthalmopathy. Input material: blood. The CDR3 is CASSPEGSPNQPQHF. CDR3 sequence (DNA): TGTGCCAGCAGTCCAGAGGGGAGTCCCAATCAGCCCCAGCATTTT.